A single sample is the source of the 30 T cell receptor beta chains below, sequenced in a study of cytotoxic CD8 clonotypes in ibrutinib-treated CLL. Some clones are missing from TCRdb's copy, which holds only in-frame ones; the method was immunoSEQ multiplex PCR. Seen here are 270,000 or so clones, less than 85% observed once, and the top ten hold about 6%. The sequences come from PBMCs, collected at disease progression, from a patient treated with ibrutinib. The receptors were gathered from a human donor with chronic lymphocytic leukemia.

The genes are TRBV15 and TRBJ2-7; TRBD1 matches 11 bases. This CDR3 region has 14 residues. Germline V lookup: CDR1 LNHNV, CDR2 YYDKDF (reference sequence). The V gene end was trimmed by 3 bases and the J gene end by 9 bases; junction bases not matched to a gene: 7. DNA for the CDR3: TGTGCCACCAGCAGCGGACAGGGGGCGCCGGGGCAGTACTTC. Translation gives CATSSGQGAPGQYF.

This chain links TRBV5-8 with TRBJ2-5, with 8 bases lining up with TRBD2. V was clipped by 3 bases and J by 4 bases; unmatched bases: 5. Germline V gene data show CDR1 as SGHTS and CDR2 as YDEGEE. The CDR3 consists of 14 residues. The CDR3 region is CASSWGLVSETQYF. DNA for the CDR3: TGTGCCAGCAGCTGGGGACTAGTGTCAGAGACCCAGTACTTC.

The chain employs TRBV29-1 and TRBJ1-2; no firm D call. V gave up 6 bases and J gave up 8 bases, with 16 bases separating them. The germline CDR1 and CDR2 sequences are SQVTM and ANQGSEA. The CDR3 length is 12 residues. The CDR3 region is CSVLNNLGGYTF. CDR3 nucleotides: TGCAGCGTCCTAAACAACCTTGGGGGCTACACCTTC.

This chain uses TRBV9 with TRBJ2-3, with 8 bases matching TRBD1. The CDR3 length is 16 residues. V was clipped by 0 bases and J by 1 base; unmatched bases: 4. CDR1 is SGDLS, CDR2 YYNGEE, per germline. The CDR3 DNA reads TGTGCCAGCAGCGTAGTACAGACAGGGGGCACAGATACGCAGTATTTT. Protein sequence: CASSVVQTGGTDTQYF.

The V call is TRBV15, the J call TRBJ2-1; TRBD2 agrees at 10 bases. The CDR3 contains 16 residues. The V gene end was trimmed by 0 bases and the J gene end by 7 bases; junction bases not matched to a gene: 6. Germline CDR1 and CDR2: LNHNV and YYDKDF (reference sequence). The CDR3, as DNA: TGTGCCACCAGCAGAGATAAACTAGCGGGGAGGAATGAGCAGTTCTTC. It specifies CATSRDKLAGRNEQFF. The full variable domain, completed using reference TRBV15 and TRBJ2-1, is DAMVIQNPRYQVTQFGKPVTLSCSQTLNHNVMYWYQQKSSQAPKLLFHYYDKDFNNEADTPDNFQSRRPNTSFCFLDIRSPGLGDTAMYLCATSRDKLAGRNEQFFGPGTRLTVL.

The chain carries TRBV14 and TRBJ1-2, with unresolved D. CDR3 length: 15 amino acids. CDR1 is SGHDN and CDR2 is FVKESK in the germline V gene. Trimming removed 0 bases at V and 0 bases at J, with 8 bases between. As DNA, the CDR3 is TGTGCCAGCAGCCAAGAATACAGCGCTAACTATGGCTACACCTTC. It yields the protein CASSQEYSANYGYTF. The full variable domain, completed using reference TRBV14 and TRBJ1-2, is EAGVTQFPSHSVIEKGQTVTLRCDPISGHDNLYWYRRVMGKEIKFLLHFVKESKQDESGMPNNRFLAERTGGTYSTLKVQPAELEDSGVYFCASSQEYSANYGYTFGSGTRLTVV.

This rearrangement joins TRBV9 to TRBJ2-1; 10 nucleotides line up with TRBD2. Germline trimming cut 1 base from V and 7 bases from J; bases unmatched to any gene: 5. The CDR3 loop spans 15 amino acids. Germline V CDR1 and CDR2: SGDLS, YYNGEE. This CDR3 reads CASSVQLAGRNEQFF. The CDR3 DNA reads as TGTGCCAGCAGCGTACAACTAGCGGGACGAAATGAGCAGTTCTTC. Full variable domain (rest looked up from reference TRBV9 and TRBJ2-1): DSGVTQTPKHLITATGQRVTLRCSPRSGDLSVYWYQQSLDQGLQFLIQYYNGEERAKGNILERFSAQQFPDLHSELNLSSLELGDSALYFCASSVQLAGRNEQFFGPGTRLTVL.

The rearrangement uses TRBV19 and TRBJ2-5; D is unresolved. The V end was cut by 3 bases, the J end by 7 bases, with 9 bases between. CDR1 LNHDA and CDR2 SQIVND come from the germline V gene (reference sequence). CDR3 length: 12 amino acids. The CDR3 bases are TGTGCCAGTAGTATCCCCACGGGGACCCAGTACTTC. Amino acids: CASSIPTGTQYF.

This clone has a handful of counts. The gene calls are TRBV2 and TRBJ1-6, with D perhaps matching TRBD1 (5 bases). With 1 base removed from V and 4 bases from J, the gap between germline ends came to 5 bases. This CDR3 spans 14 amino acids. Germline lookup yields CDR1 SNHLY and CDR2 FYNNEI. The CDR3 DNA follows: TGTGCCAGCAGTGAAGGACAGTATAATTCACCCCTCCACTTT. Its translation is CASSEGQYNSPLHF.

This clone was recorded only once. The chain has TRBV7-9 and TRBJ1-1; D gene uncertain. V was shortened by 1 base and J by 1 base, with 7 bases between the two germline ends. The CDR3 contains 14 residues. Germline V gene data show CDR1 as SEHNR and CDR2 as FQNEAQ (reference sequence). The CDR3 loop is CASSLGDGNTEAFF. DNA of the CDR3: TGTGCCAGCAGCTTAGGAGACGGGAACACTGAAGCTTTCTTT.

The chain has TRBV11-2 and TRBJ2-7; D is unclear. CDR1 is SGHAT, CDR2 FQNNGV, per germline. Deletions cut 5 bases from V and 6 bases from J, with 5 bases between. The CDR3 consists of 10 residues. The CDR3 DNA reads as TGTGCCAGCAGCGAACTCGAGCAGTACTTC. Amino acid sequence: CASSELEQYF.

The chain is built from TRBV20-1 and TRBJ1-1; maybe TRBD1 (5 bases). The CDR3 length is 11 residues. The V gene's germline CDR1 is DFQATT and CDR2 SNEGSKA (reference sequence). Trimming took 6 bases from V and 1 from J, leaving 6 bases between them. The CDR3 loop reads CSAGGNTEAFF. The CDR3 bases are TGCAGTGCCGGGGGGAACACTGAAGCTTTCTTT.

This clone was detected only once. V and J are TRBV15 and TRBJ1-6, with D possibly TRBD1 on 5 matching bases. The length of the CDR3 is 16 residues. Germline loops: CDR1 LNHNV, CDR2 YYDKDF (reference sequence). The V end lost 0 bases, the J end lost 2 bases, and 8 bases lay between the germline ends. CDR3 in DNA: TGTGCCACCAGCAGAGATCCGGGGGCCTATAATTCACCCCTCCACTTT. It translates to CATSRDPGAYNSPLHF.

This chain joins TRBV6-5 and TRBJ1-5; D is undetermined. Looked up from germline, CDR1 is MNHEY and CDR2 is SVGAGI. This CDR3 region has 12 residues. Trimming took off 3 bases at V and 7 bases at J, with 7 bases between the two ends. The CDR3 is CASSYIAQPQHF. The CDR3 bases are TGTGCCAGCAGTTATATCGCGCAGCCCCAGCATTTT.

V usage is TRBV2 and J usage is TRBJ2-3; D gene ambiguous. Trimming took 4 bases from V and 2 from J, leaving 16 bases between them. Germline lookup yields CDR1 SNHLY and CDR2 FYNNEI. This CDR3 has 16 residues. The CDR3 DNA reads TGTGCCAGCAGTGTCGGGTACGCAGCCCACACAGATACGCAGTATTTT. This sequence encodes CASSVGYAAHTDTQYF.

This clone has only one observation. The chain links TRBV5-1 to TRBJ2-1; 8 bases are a match to TRBD2. V was clipped by 5 bases and J by 2 bases; unmatched bases: 9. Germline lookup yields CDR1 SGHRS and CDR2 YFSETQ. This CDR3 is 16 amino acids long. CDR3 in amino acids: CASSRELAGTYNEQFF. CDR3 nucleotides: TGCGCCAGCAGTCGGGAGCTAGCGGGTACCTACAATGAGCAGTTCTTC. The variable domain in full, with the rest retrieved from reference TRBV5-1 and TRBJ2-1, is KAGVTQTPRYLIKTRGQQVTLSCSPISGHRSVSWYQQTPGQGLQFLFEYFSETQRNKGNFPGRFSGRQFSNSRSEMNVSTLELGDSALYLCASSRELAGTYNEQFFGPGTRLTVL.

The sample holds one count of this clone. The V gene is TRBV5-1, the J gene TRBJ1-1, with 8 bases matching TRBD1. This CDR3 is 17 amino acids long. V was clipped by 3 bases and J by 1 base; unmatched bases: 11. Per germline, CDR1 SGHRS and CDR2 YFSETQ. The CDR3 here is CASSYPPDRGQNTEAFF. CDR3 sequence (DNA): TGCGCCAGCAGCTACCCACCCGACAGGGGTCAGAACACTGAAGCTTTCTTT.

The chain couples TRBV5-1 to TRBJ2-5; 7 bases match TRBD1. The V gene end was trimmed by 2 bases and the J gene end by 4 bases; junction bases not matched to a gene: 5. This CDR3 contains 14 residues. Germline V gene lookup returns CDR1 SGHRS and CDR2 YFSETQ. The CDR3 loop is CASSFDRVGETQYF. The CDR3 DNA follows: TGCGCCAGCAGCTTTGACAGGGTTGGAGAGACCCAGTACTTC.

J is TRBJ1-2 and V is TRBV4-1; D remains ambiguous. Germline V lookup: CDR1 MGHRA, CDR2 YSYEKL. The CDR3 is 16 residues long. Trimming shortened V by 2 bases and J by 6 bases, and 19 bases separated the two germline ends. The CDR3 spells CASSQPMKGDLDGYTF. Written as DNA, the CDR3 is TGCGCCAGCAGCCAACCTATGAAGGGAGACCTAGATGGCTACACCTTC.

V and J are TRBV28 and TRBJ2-7; weak D call: TRBD1 (5 bases). Looked up from germline, CDR1 is MDHEN and CDR2 is SYDVKM. The CDR3 runs 14 residues. V lost 8 bases to trimming and J lost 5 bases, with 19 bases between them. The CDR3 protein is CASAYYLGANEQYF. In DNA form, the CDR3 reads TGTGCCAGCGCATACTACCTAGGGGCCAACGAGCAGTACTTC.

This clone appeared a single time. The gene calls are TRBV5-6 and TRBJ2-7; 10 positions agree with TRBD1. This CDR3 has 13 amino acids. In germline, CDR1 is SGHDT, CDR2 YYEEEE. V shed 6 bases and J 4 bases; nucleotides not matched to a gene: 4. Here the CDR3 reads CASNRQGAYEQYF. The CDR3 bases are TGTGCCAGCAACCGACAGGGGGCTTACGAGCAGTACTTC.

This chain joins TRBV29-1 and TRBJ2-1; 7 positions agree with TRBD2. The CDR3 length is 19 residues. Trimming at V came to 4 bases and at J to 6 bases, leaving 24 bases not matched to a gene. Per germline, CDR1 SQVTM and CDR2 ANQGSEA. CDR3 sequence (DNA): TGCAGCGTTGTGGAATTCCGGGGGACTACCCCCCCTCTACGCAATGAGCAGTTCTTC. It is translated as CSVVEFRGTTPPLRNEQFF.

The rearrangement joins TRBV10-2 to TRBJ2-5, with D hard to call. CDR3 length: 11 amino acids. V lost 3 bases to trimming and J lost 5 bases, with 4 bases between them. Per germline, CDR1 WSHSY and CDR2 SAAADI. In DNA form, the CDR3 reads TGCGCCAGCAGTGATTGGGAGACCCAGTACTTC. Translated: CASSDWETQYF.

This clone was detected a few times. This rearrangement joins TRBV7-9 to TRBJ2-3; unclear D gene. Germline CDR1 and CDR2: SEHNR and FQNEAQ (reference sequence). The V end was cut by 11 bases, the J end by 6 bases, with 12 bases between. The CDR3 is made up of 11 amino acids. The CDR3 nucleotides read TGTGCCTCCTCCAGGTCCGATACGCAGTATTTT. This sequence encodes CASSRSDTQYF.

This sequence joins TRBV5-1 and TRBJ2-3, with 11 bases aligning to TRBD2. The V and J ends lost 0 bases and 6 bases, in that order; junction bases with no gene match: 9. Germline CDR1 reads SGHRS; CDR2 reads YFSETQ. The CDR3 spans 17 residues. Here the CDR3 reads CASSLAVAGGPWDTQYF. The CDR3 region has the DNA TGCGCCAGCAGCTTGGCCGTAGCGGGAGGGCCCTGGGATACGCAGTATTTT.

The rearrangement links TRBV5-6 to TRBJ1-3; no firm D call. Trimming took off 1 base at V and 0 bases at J, with 8 bases between the two ends. This CDR3 contains 15 residues. Germline V gene sequence: CDR1 SGHDT, CDR2 YYEEEE. For the CDR3, the DNA is TGTGCCAGCAGCTTGATGGATCCCTCTGGAAACACCATATATTTT. It yields the protein CASSLMDPSGNTIYF.

This rearrangement joins TRBV7-2 to TRBJ1-2, with no clear D. Trimming shortened V by 3 bases and J by 12 bases, and 17 bases separated the two germline ends. Germline assignment: CDR1 SGHTA and CDR2 FQGNSA. This CDR3 region has 13 residues. DNA of the CDR3: TGTGCCAGCAGCTTGTTGACCCTTACAGAAAACACCTTC. This encodes CASSLLTLTENTF.

The J gene is TRBJ2-7, the V gene TRBV2; the D call may be TRBD1 or TRBD2 (5 bases each). Germline CDR1 SNHLY, CDR2 FYNNEI. V was pared by 3 bases and J by 3 bases, with 12 bases between. The CDR3 is 14 amino acids. The CDR3 sequence: CASSEWGFGYEQYF. For the CDR3, the DNA is TGTGCCAGCAGTGAGTGGGGGTTTGGCTACGAGCAGTACTTC.

V and J are TRBV19 and TRBJ2-2; D perhaps matches TRBD1 (5 bases). The CDR3 totals 17 residues. Trimming left V 4 bases short and J 8 bases short, with 23 bases between. Germline V gene sequence: CDR1 LNHDA, CDR2 SQIVND (reference sequence). CDR3 DNA sequence: TGTGCCAGTAGTAGACCTCTCGGACCCGGGCCAGGGGGGGAGCTGTTTTTT. It codes for CASSRPLGPGPGGELFF.

The chain employs TRBV7-9 and TRBJ1-2, with 10 bases that match TRBD1. The CDR3 runs to 15 residues. Trimming took 6 bases from V and 7 from J; bases not matched to a gene: 11. Germline assignment: CDR1 SEHNR and CDR2 FQNEAQ (reference sequence). CDR3 in DNA: TGTGCCAGCAGAGCCCGGGACAGGGGTTACGGTGGCTACACCTTC. It encodes CASRARDRGYGGYTF. The complete variable domain, with remaining parts taken from reference TRBV7-9 and TRBJ1-2, reads DTGVSQNPRHKITKRGQNVTFRCDPISEHNRLYWYRQTLGQGPEFLTYFQNEAQLEKSRLLSDRFSAERPKGSFSTLEIQRTEQGDSAMYLCASRARDRGYGGYTFGSGTRLTVV.